The clone carrying this T cell receptor beta chain was recorded a few times. The antigen remains unidentified. Only in-frame clones appear in the TCRdb table, and some are missing; sequencing was by immunoSEQ multiplex PCR. The sample holds 110,000 to 150,000 clones; approximately 93% are singletons and the top ten take 0.6% to 0.8%. This specimen belongs to a study of cytomegalovirus exposure and HLA in healthy donors. Overall study findings and caveats: In the roughly 130 validation repertoires, a later analysis found that first-cohort TCR clusters tended to co-occur. Confirmation was obtained in vitro that a few CMV-associated chains are specific for CMV antigens.

Germline loops: CDR1 SGDLS, CDR2 YYNGEE. This CDR3 has 15 amino acids. Trimming cost V 3 bases and J 4 bases; bases outside gene matches: 9. The sequenced sample was PBMCs. This receptor was identified in a man between 18 and 35 years old in good health and CMV-seronegative. The V gene is TRBV9, the J gene TRBJ1-2; 7 positions agree with TRBD1. The CDR3 region has the DNA TGTGCCAGCAGCGCTGGGACAGCGGCTAGCTATGGCTACACCTTC. This translates into CASSAGTAASYGYTF.